The clone carrying this T cell receptor (beta chain) was seen more than once but under ten times. One entry per CDR3 protein results from TCRdb running MiXCR on the RT-PCR reads. The sample contains some 200,000 distinct CDR3 sequences, about 40% of which appear only once. This record belongs to a study of patients and donors after allogeneic stem cell transplantation. CDR3 size: 14 residues. Germline V gene data show CDR1 as DFQATT and CDR2 as SNEGSKA (reference sequence). V shed 5 bases, J shed 0 bases, and the junction held 6 bases outside the gene matches. The TCR sequence derives from a human donor who was either an allogeneic HSCT recipient or a stem cell or donor lymphocyte infusion donor (not recorded which). It is not recorded whose cells these are; they may come from a transplant donor. The chain recombines TRBV20-1 with TRBJ2-7; TRBD2 matches 8 bases. Sequencing was performed on blood, either unsorted or a sorted T cell fraction (not recorded which). This CDR3 is CSAPTSAHSYEQYF. Written as DNA, the CDR3 is TGCAGTGCTCCGACTAGCGCCCACTCCTACGAGCAGTACTTC.